These 18 T cell receptor beta chains share one sample of origin, sequenced in a study of beta chain features in type 1 diabetes. Of the isolated RNA, all was reverse transcribed, and so the sequenced material was expressed TCRB transcripts. Here immunoSEQ multiplex PCR was the method, and the copy in TCRdb shows in-frame clones only, minus some. This sample yields about 180,000 clones, of which around 13% are seen a single time; about 0.66% belongs to the top ten. Sequencing was done on a sample of central memory CD4+ T cells from blood. All receptors derive from a young woman in good health.

This clone was counted between two and nine times. The chain employs TRBV5-4 and TRBJ2-1; 13 bases are a match to TRBD2. Trimming took 4 bases from V and 4 from J; bases not matched to a gene: 5. This CDR3 spans 16 amino acids. Germline loops: CDR1 SGHNT, CDR2 YYREEE (reference sequence). Here the CDR3 reads CASSPTSGRVYNEQFF. Written as DNA, the CDR3 is TGTGCCAGCAGCCCTACTAGCGGGAGGGTGTACAATGAGCAGTTCTTC.

This clone was picked up a small number of times. A read error is possible here, since a much larger clone lies one base away. The V and J genes are TRBV5-4 and TRBJ2-5, with D maybe TRBD1 (6 bases). Trimming stripped 3 bases from V and 1 base from J, with 7 bases between. Per the germline V gene, CDR1 is SGHNT and CDR2 is YYREEE (reference sequence). This CDR3 region has 13 residues. The CDR3 region is CASSWDIQETQYF. As DNA, the CDR3 is TGTGCCAGCAGCTGGGACATCCAAGAGACCCAGTACTTC.

This clone was found a few times. Different DNA sequences within this sample yield the same CDR3. This chain connects TRBV18 to TRBJ2-7; 10 nucleotides agree with TRBD1. Germline V gives CDR1 KGHSH, CDR2 LQKENI. J was trimmed by 1 base and V by 0 bases; bases with no gene match: 0. This CDR3 is built from 15 residues. CDR3 region: CASSPPGQGSYEQYF. CDR3 DNA: TGTGCCAGCTCACCACCGGGACAGGGGTCCTACGAGCAGTACTTC.

This clone has just a few counts. This chain connects TRBV2 to TRBJ2-2; D is unclear. Germline V gives CDR1 SNHLY, CDR2 FYNNEI. Trimming left V 3 bases short and J 6 bases short, with 11 bases between. The CDR3 spans 14 residues. The CDR3 DNA is TGTGCCAGCAGTGAGATTAGTCGGTCCGGGGAGCTGTTTTTT. This codes for CASSEISRSGELFF.

The gene calls are TRBV30 and TRBJ1-5, with D perhaps TRBD1 (6 bases). Germline loops: CDR1 GTSNPN, CDR2 SVGIG (reference sequence). The ends were cut back, 4 bases at V and 2 bases at J, with 12 bases in the middle. The CDR3 is made up of 14 amino acids. The CDR3 nucleotides are TGTGCCTGGACGGTGGGGGCCGGCAATCAGCCCCAGCATTTT. Amino acid sequence: CAWTVGAGNQPQHF. The full variable domain, rest sourced from reference TRBV30 and TRBJ1-5, is SQTIHQWPATLVQPVGSPLSLECTVEGTSNPNLYWYRQAAGRGLQLLFYSVGIGQISSEVPQNLSASRPQDRQFILSSKKLLLSDSGFYLCAWTVGAGNQPQHFGDGTRLSIL.

This clone appeared a few times. The J gene is TRBJ2-5, the V gene TRBV29-1; 7 bases fit TRBD1. This CDR3 has 14 residues. The trim removed 6 bases at V and 2 bases at J, leaving 9 bases unmatched. CDR1 and CDR2 from the germline V gene are SQVTM and ANQGSEA. The CDR3 is CSVEGATFQETQYF. The CDR3 DNA sequence: TGCAGCGTAGAGGGGGCGACCTTTCAAGAGACCCAGTACTTC.

This clone showed up just a few times. The CDR3 nucleotides read TGTGCCAGCAGCGTAGAGGGCAGGGACTATGGCTACACCTTC. It codes for CASSVEGRDYGYTF. The chain joins TRBV9 to TRBJ1-2; D might be TRBD1 (5 bases). The V gene lost 0 bases and the J gene lost 3 bases, with 9 bases spanning the gap. The length of the CDR3 is 14 residues. CDR1 is SGDLS, CDR2 YYNGEE, per germline.

This clone was counted a few times. V and J are TRBV12-5 and TRBJ2-1; TRBD2 is a possible D gene (5 bases). Trimming shortened V by 2 bases and J by 5 bases, and 7 bases separated the two germline ends. The CDR3 totals 13 residues. Germline CDR1 LGHNT, CDR2 FRNRAP. CDR3 coding DNA: TGTGCTAGTGGTTTGACGGGAAACAATGAGCAGTTCTTC. Its protein is CASGLTGNNEQFF.

This clone has only a few counts. This chain links TRBV28 with TRBJ2-1, with 11 positions matching TRBD2. With V trimmed by 4 bases and J by 10 bases, 9 bases remained unmatched. The CDR3 sequence is 15 residues long. Germline CDR1 reads MDHEN; CDR2 reads SYDVKM. The CDR3 DNA follows: TGTGCCAGCAGTTCCGGACTAGCGGGTCCTGGGGAGCAGTTCTTC. The encoded protein is CASSSGLAGPGEQFF.

This chain connects TRBV7-8 to TRBJ2-7; D gene unclear. The germline V and J ends were trimmed by 5 bases and 2 bases, with 16 bases remaining between them. The CDR3 is 15 amino acids. CDR1 and CDR2 from the germline V gene are SGHVS and FQNEAQ. The CDR3: CASSLGGDSPYEQYF. CDR3 DNA sequence: TGTGCCAGCAGCCTCGGTGGAGATAGCCCCTACGAGCAGTACTTC.

This clone appeared a few times. Other DNA sequences from this sample encode an identical CDR3 as well. The chain has TRBV5-1 and TRBJ2-5; TRBD2 aligns across 10 bases. Unmatched junction bases numbered 6, after V lost 5 bases and J lost 2 bases. The CDR3 totals 15 residues. Germline V gene lookup returns CDR1 SGHRS and CDR2 YFSETQ. CDR3 region: CASSRWTSGQETQYF. CDR3 coding DNA: TGCGCCAGCAGTAGGTGGACTAGCGGACAAGAGACCCAGTACTTC.

The chain links TRBV7-2 to TRBJ2-3, with a tentative D call TRBD2 (5 bases). The CDR3 is made up of 15 amino acids. Looked up from germline, CDR1 is SGHTA and CDR2 is FQGNSA. With 5 bases removed from V and 3 bases from J, the gap between germline ends came to 15 bases. CDR3 in DNA: TGTGCCAGCAGCCTAAACGGGATAGGGACAGATACGCAGTATTTT. Amino acid sequence: CASSLNGIGTDTQYF.

This clone was seen more than once but under ten times. The chain combines TRBV30 with TRBJ1-1, with 8 bases lining up with TRBD1. Losses at the gene ends were 5 bases for V and 11 bases for J; bases not matched to a gene: 13. The CDR3 is 13 amino acids. Germline V gives CDR1 GTSNPN, CDR2 SVGIG (reference sequence). The CDR3 here is CAWATDRGDAAFF. The DNA of the CDR3 is TGTGCCTGGGCGACCGACAGGGGAGATGCGGCTTTCTTT. Based on the CDR3 plus reference TRBV30 and TRBJ1-1, the full variable domain is SQTIHQWPATLVQPVGSPLSLECTVEGTSNPNLYWYRQAAGRGLQLLFYSVGIGQISSEVPQNLSASRPQDRQFILSSKKLLLSDSGFYLCAWATDRGDAAFFGQGTRLTVV.

There are a few counts of this clone. V gene TRBV28 combines with J gene TRBJ2-3; TRBD2 aligns across 11 bases. Unmatched junction bases numbered 12, after V lost 7 bases and J lost 0 bases. Germline CDR1 MDHEN, CDR2 SYDVKM. The CDR3 has 18 amino acids. The CDR3 region is CASNPRVGLAGSTDTQYF. For the CDR3, the DNA is TGTGCCAGCAATCCGAGAGTCGGACTAGCGGGTAGCACAGATACGCAGTATTTT. The entire variable domain, with the rest obtained from reference TRBV28 and TRBJ2-3, is as follows: DVKVTQSSRYLVKRTGEKVFLECVQDMDHENMFWYRQDPGLGLRLIYFSYDVKMKEKGDIPEGYSVSREKKERFSLILESASTNQTSMYLCASNPRVGLAGSTDTQYFGPGTRLTVL.

The chain employs TRBV7-2 and TRBJ2-7, with a possible D match to TRBD1 (6 bases). The germline gives CDR1 SGHTA, CDR2 FQGNSA. Trimming shortened V by 5 bases and J by 5 bases, and 13 bases separated the two germline ends. The CDR3 sequence is 13 residues long. The chain's CDR3 is CASSLQGADEQYF. In nucleotides, the CDR3 is TGTGCCAGCAGCCTACAGGGTGCCGACGAGCAGTACTTC.

In its sample, this clone was seen a few times. This sequence joins TRBV25-1 and TRBJ2-7; 9 bases are a match to TRBD2. The CDR3 consists of 15 residues. With 5 bases clipped from V and 4 bases from J, the junction kept 9 bases outside the gene matches. The germline CDR1 and CDR2 sequences are MGHDK and SYGVNS. CDR3 amino acids: CASSLRGGSGYEQYF. In DNA form, the CDR3 reads TGTGCCAGCAGTCTGCGGGGGGGGTCAGGGTACGAGCAGTACTTC.

This clone showed up just a few times. This chain connects TRBV9 to TRBJ1-2; TRBD1 might be the D (5 bases). V lost 0 bases and J lost 5, with 14 bases in between. CDR1 is SGDLS, CDR2 YYNGEE, per germline. This CDR3 comprises 15 residues. The CDR3 is CASSVEMAGRYGYTF. DNA of the CDR3: TGTGCCAGCAGCGTAGAGATGGCAGGGAGGTATGGCTACACCTTC. Looking up the rest from reference TRBV9 and TRBJ1-2 gives the full variable domain: DSGVTQTPKHLITATGQRVTLRCSPRSGDLSVYWYQQSLDQGLQFLIQYYNGEERAKGNILERFSAQQFPDLHSELNLSSLELGDSALYFCASSVEMAGRYGYTFGSGTRLTVV.

This chain links TRBV5-5 with TRBJ2-2; D possibly corresponds to TRBD1 (5 bases). The CDR3 is 16 amino acids. Per the germline V gene, CDR1 is SGHKS and CDR2 is YYEKEE (reference sequence). V was cut by 6 bases and J by 5 bases, with 20 bases left in between. CDR3 in amino acids: CASNKGAGRWTGELFF. CDR3 coding DNA: TGTGCCAGCAACAAAGGGGCAGGGCGGTGGACCGGGGAGCTGTTTTTT. The full variable domain, in which reference TRBV5-5 and TRBJ2-2 provide the parts outside the CDR3, is DAGVTQSPTHLIKTRGQQVTLRCSPISGHKSVSWYQQVLGQGPQFIFQYYEKEERGRGNFPDRFSARQFPNYSSELNVNALLLGDSALYLCASNKGAGRWTGELFFGEGSRLTVL.